A single sample gave rise to the 12 T cell receptor beta chains below, sequenced in a study of blood T cell repertoires in COVID-19. The method was immunoSEQ multiplex PCR; TCRdb's version includes in-frame clones alone and lacks a portion of them. The sample yields approximately 46,000 clones, 91% seen once. What was sequenced was peripheral blood. The receptors originated from a man between 65 and 79 years old with active COVID-19.

The chain carries TRBV12-3 or TRBV12-4 and TRBJ1-2; the D is unclear. The CDR3 runs 12 residues. V lost 2 bases and J lost 8, with 9 bases in between. CDR3 loop: CASSLNGRGYTF. Written as DNA, the CDR3 is TGTGCCAGCAGTTTAAACGGTCGGGGCTACACCTTC.

V and J are TRBV25-1 and TRBJ2-5; maybe TRBD2 (5 bases). This CDR3 has 14 amino acids. The germline V gene has CDR1 MGHDK and CDR2 SYGVNS. V lost 2 bases, J lost 5 bases, and 12 bases lay in between. The CDR3 loop reads CASSEGGSTETQYF. In DNA, the CDR3 is TGTGCCAGCAGTGAAGGCGGGTCCACGGAGACCCAGTACTTC.

This chain links TRBV19 with TRBJ1-1; D perhaps matches TRBD1 (6 bases). CDR1 is LNHDA, CDR2 SQIVND, per germline (reference sequence). The V end was cut by 6 bases, the J end by 6 bases, with 23 bases between. The CDR3 has 16 amino acids. The CDR3 protein is CASSSPVPRGGAEAFF. DNA for the CDR3: TGTGCCAGTAGCTCACCCGTTCCCAGGGGAGGGGCTGAAGCTTTCTTT.

The chain links TRBV3-1 (or the pseudogene TRBV3-2) to TRBJ1-1; perhaps TRBD1 as D (5 bases). The CDR3 sequence is 15 residues long. Germline CDR1 and CDR2: LGHDT and YNNKEL (reference sequence). V gave up 4 bases and J gave up 0 bases, with 12 bases separating them. The CDR3 loop reads CASSPAGQVNTEAFF. In DNA, the CDR3 is TGTGCCAGCAGCCCGGCAGGGCAAGTGAACACTGAAGCTTTCTTT.

The genes are TRBV6-2 or TRBV6-3 and TRBJ2-5; 10 bases fit TRBD2. The CDR3 covers 14 residues. Unmatched junction bases numbered 11, after V lost 3 bases and J lost 13 bases. Germline V gene data show CDR1 as MNHEY and CDR2 as SVGEGT. The CDR3 DNA reads as TGTGCCAGCAGTTATACTAGCGGGGCCTTTGCAACGTACTTC. It specifies CASSYTSGAFATYF.

The chain links TRBV20-1 to TRBJ1-4, with a weak D call TRBD1 (5 bases). Trimming removed 3 bases from V and 4 bases from J, with 9 bases in between. Per germline, CDR1 DFQATT and CDR2 SNEGSKA (reference sequence). The length of the CDR3 is 13 residues. The CDR3 spells CSASSGFNEKLFF. The CDR3 DNA follows: TGCAGTGCTAGTTCAGGGTTTAATGAAAAACTGTTTTTT.

Comment on this clone: Other nucleotide sequences from this sample produce the same CDR3. This chain links TRBV30 with TRBJ1-1; 8 bases match TRBD1. CDR3 length: 13 amino acids. The V segment lost 5 bases and the J segment 4 bases; nucleotides outside the gene matches: 6. From germline, CDR1 is GTSNPN and CDR2 SVGIG (reference sequence). The CDR3 DNA sequence: TGTGCCTGGCTACAGGGGGTGAGCACTGAAGCTTTCTTT. It codes for CAWLQGVSTEAFF.

The chain has TRBV5-1 and TRBJ2-7, with 10 bases that match TRBD1. The V segment lost 4 bases and the J segment 3 bases; nucleotides outside the gene matches: 4. Germline loops: CDR1 SGHRS, CDR2 YFSETQ. The CDR3 has 14 amino acids. The CDR3 reads CASSTGTGDYEQYF. Here the CDR3 DNA reads TGCGCCAGCAGCACTGGGACAGGGGACTACGAGCAGTACTTC.

The chain joins TRBV4-3 to TRBJ2-1, with 7 bases identical to TRBD2. Germline V lookup: CDR1 LGHNA, CDR2 YSLEER. With V trimmed by 0 bases and J by 2 bases, 7 bases remained unmatched. CDR3 length: 17 residues. The CDR3 loop reads CASSQDQGAGTYNEQFF. The DNA for the CDR3 is TGCGCCAGCAGCCAAGATCAGGGAGCGGGGACCTACAATGAGCAGTTCTTC.

The V and J genes are TRBV28 and TRBJ1-2; 8 nucleotides line up with TRBD1. Germline assignment: CDR1 MDHEN and CDR2 SYDVKM. Germline trimming cut 1 base from V and 8 bases from J; bases unmatched to any gene: 24. The CDR3 is 20 residues long. Here the CDR3 DNA reads TGTGCCAGCAGTTTATCATGGCCCATGTTGGGACAGGAGAACTCACTAGGCTACACCTTC. Its translation is CASSLSWPMLGQENSLGYTF.

The V and J genes are TRBV2 and TRBJ2-7; weak D call: TRBD1 (5 bases). Germline V CDR1 and CDR2: SNHLY, FYNNEI. V gave up 6 bases and J gave up 6 bases, with 12 bases separating them. This CDR3 is 12 amino acids long. Here the CDR3 reads CASSGDSREQYF. CDR3 bases: TGTGCCAGCAGCGGAGACAGTCGCGAGCAGTACTTC.

The chain has TRBV18 and TRBJ2-1; possible D gene TRBD1, 6 bases. The CDR3 runs to 14 residues. Germline-derived CDR1 and CDR2 are KGHSH and LQKENI. V lost 4 bases, J lost 6 bases, and 13 bases lay in between. CDR3 nucleotide sequence: TGTGCCAGCTCACTATCTTCCAGGGGCAATGAGCAGTTCTTC. Amino acid sequence: CASSLSSRGNEQFF.